The source of this TCR beta chain is a study of memory CD4+ T cells and cytomegalovirus serostatus. Single viable CD3+CD4+CD8-CD45RO+ cells were sorted as the memory CD4+ T cells. CD4+ T cells were isolated by positive magnetic selection. Only in-frame clones appear in the TCRdb table, and some are missing; sequencing was by immunoSEQ multiplex PCR. The sample shows over 40,000 clones, over 65% of them seen only once. This clone was detected only a few times. Antigen unknown. CDR3 size: 13 residues. Points from the study as a whole: Suggested: most of the CMV-linked TCR signature lies in CD4+ memory cells.

The V call is TRBV21-1, the J call TRBJ1-3. TRBV21-1 constitutes a pseudogene. The TCR was taken from an adult in good health and CMV-seronegative. Source material: memory CD4+ T cells from blood. The CDR3 sequence is CASSRRDRDPIYF. The DNA for the CDR3 is TGTGCCAGCAGCCGCCGGGATCGGGACCCCATATATTTT.